This T cell receptor beta chain stems from a study of shared clonotypes between healthy human individuals. General study points: Naive CD4 clonotypes were shared across a handful of donors at roughly 5.5%.

This clone was found once. What it binds is not known. The authors split each subset's genomic DNA evenly across several immunoSEQ plates. Original handling: ImmunoSEQ output lacked quality scores and full-length reads, limiting matched filtering. Measured with immunoSEQ multiplex PCR; TCRdb has only the in-frame clones, and not every one. V and J calls and clone size follow that table, whereas D and trimming were derived from the DNA. The table records 98,000 or so clones, roughly two thirds of them present only once. Germline CDR1 is MNHNS and CDR2 is SASEGT. Trimming pared 6 bases from V and 5 bases from J, leaving 13 bases between. This CDR3 contains 13 residues. CD8 memory pooled CD45RO+ cells and CCR7-negative CD45RA+ TemRA cells.

Material for sequencing was memory CD8+ T cells sorted from blood. The subset is: CD45RO+ cells pooled with CCR7-negative TemRA cells. This sequence originates from a woman in her twenties or thirties in good health. V usage is TRBV6-1 and J usage is TRBJ1-2, with D perhaps TRBD1 (6 bases). The CDR3 protein is CASRHRDFYGYTF. CDR3 nucleotides: TGTGCCAGCAGGCACAGGGATTTTTATGGCTACACCTTC.